This TCR beta chain is from a study of blood T cell repertoires in COVID-19. In the authors' workflow: Amplification with reference gene primers provided the estimates of nucleated cell counts. This table comes from immunoSEQ multiplex PCR, and its TCRdb copy is limited to in-frame clones, with some not included. That table furnishes V, J and clone size, whereas the DNA furnished D and trimming. The sample yields roughly 150,000 clones, about 89% seen once. The origin of this receptor is a man aged 60 to 75 with acute or convalescent COVID-19. The sequenced sample was peripheral blood.

The chain's CDR3 is CASSLMTRAHTEAFF. The DNA for the CDR3 is TGTGCCAGCAGCCTAATGACCAGGGCGCACACTGAAGCTTTCTTT. V gene TRBV5-8 combines with J gene TRBJ1-1, with D possibly being TRBD1 (5 bases). The CDR3 spans 15 residues. Germline loops: CDR1 SGHTS, CDR2 YDEGEE. V lost 4 bases to trimming and J lost 3 bases, with 16 bases between them.